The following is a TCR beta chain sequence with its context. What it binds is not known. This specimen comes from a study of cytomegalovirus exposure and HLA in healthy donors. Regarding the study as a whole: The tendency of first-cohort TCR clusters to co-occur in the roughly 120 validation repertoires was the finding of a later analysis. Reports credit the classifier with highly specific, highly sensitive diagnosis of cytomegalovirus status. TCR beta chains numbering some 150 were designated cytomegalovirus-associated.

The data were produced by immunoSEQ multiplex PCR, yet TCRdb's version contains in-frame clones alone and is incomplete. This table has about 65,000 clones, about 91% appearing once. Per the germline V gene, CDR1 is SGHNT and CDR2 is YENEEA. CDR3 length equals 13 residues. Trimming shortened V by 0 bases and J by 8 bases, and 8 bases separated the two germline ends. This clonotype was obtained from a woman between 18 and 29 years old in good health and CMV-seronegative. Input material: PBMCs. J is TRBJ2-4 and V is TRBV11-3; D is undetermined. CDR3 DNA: TGTGCCAGCAGCTTAGATGCTGCAGACATTCAGTACTTC. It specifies CASSLDAADIQYF.